Shown below are 22 T cell receptor beta chains from a single sample sequenced in a study of T cell responses to AZD1222 COVID-19 vaccine. Profiled with immunoSEQ multiplex PCR; TCRdb holds only in-frame clones, not every one. The profile shows about 150,000 clones, around 90% of them singletons. The specimen was peripheral blood, collected on day 0 of AZD1222 vaccination. The receptors were gathered from an adult in good health.

The genes are TRBV9 and TRBJ2-5; either TRBD1 or TRBD2 may supply D (7 bases each). CDR1 and CDR2 (germline): SGDLS, YYNGEE. This CDR3 region has 15 residues. V lost 4 bases and J 4 bases, leaving 17 bases between the germline ends. CDR3 protein: CASSPAGGERETQYF. CDR3 bases: TGTGCCAGCAGCCCAGCAGGGGGGGAGCGAGAGACCCAGTACTTC. The whole variable domain, remainder taken from reference TRBV9 and TRBJ2-5, is DSGVTQTPKHLITATGQRVTLRCSPRSGDLSVYWYQQSLDQGLQFLIQYYNGEERAKGNILERFSAQQFPDLHSELNLSSLELGDSALYFCASSPAGGERETQYFGPGTRLLVL.

In its sample, this clone was seen a few times. This rearrangement joins TRBV3-1 (or the pseudogene TRBV3-2) to TRBJ1-4; D is possibly TRBD1 (5 bases). Germline-derived CDR1 and CDR2 are LGHDT and YNNKEL (reference sequence). The CDR3 has 13 residues. Trimming took 0 bases from V and 11 from J, leaving 10 bases between them. The CDR3 DNA reads TGTGCCAGCAGCCAAGAGGCCCGGGGGAAACTGTTTTTT. Its protein product is CASSQEARGKLFF.

The rearrangement uses TRBV7-2 and TRBJ2-3; D is tentatively TRBD1 or TRBD2 (5 bases each). Trimming removed 5 bases from V and 6 bases from J, with 12 bases in between. This CDR3 is built from 13 residues. Germline V lookup: CDR1 SGHTA, CDR2 FQGNSA. The CDR3 nucleotides read TGTGCCAGCAGCACCGTGGGGGAGGATACGCAGTATTTT. This gives the protein CASSTVGEDTQYF.

The chain links TRBV10-2 to TRBJ2-7; 7 bases match TRBD1. V shed 7 bases, J shed 0 bases, and the junction held 3 bases outside the gene matches. This CDR3 is built from 13 residues. From germline, CDR1 is WSHSY and CDR2 SAAADI. CDR3 in amino acids: CASNQGDSYEQYF. The CDR3, as DNA: TGCGCCAGCAACCAGGGGGACTCCTACGAGCAGTACTTC.

With respect to this clone: Other DNA sequences from this sample encode an identical CDR3 as well. This CDR3 is CSARQNTEAFF. The CDR3 coding sequence is TGCAGCGCGCGACAGAACACTGAAGCTTTCTTT. The chain uses TRBV29-1 and TRBJ1-1; D not certain. The CDR3 loop spans 11 amino acids. With 7 bases removed from V and 1 base from J, the gap between germline ends came to 7 bases. CDR1 SQVTM and CDR2 ANQGSEA come from the germline V gene. The whole variable domain, filled in from reference TRBV29-1 and TRBJ1-1, reads SAVISQKPSRDICQRGTSLTIQCQVDSQVTMMFWYRQQPGQSLTLIATANQGSEATYESGFVIDKFPISRPNLTFSTLTVSNMSPEDSSIYLCSARQNTEAFFGQGTRLTVV.

The sample holds one count of this clone. The CDR3 DNA is TGTGCCAGCAGCTGGGACAGGAAGGCTGAAGCTTTCTTT. Its protein product is CASSWDRKAEAFF. The chain employs TRBV7-9 and TRBJ1-1; 8 bases map to TRBD1. Germline V CDR1 and CDR2: SEHNR, FQNEAQ (reference sequence). The CDR3 extends over 13 amino acids. J was trimmed by 6 bases and V by 4 bases; bases with no gene match: 4.

Details on this clone: Relative to the germline gene, one junction end is altered; a read error may explain this. This rearrangement joins TRBV7-7 to TRBJ2-2; D call uncertain. Germline CDR1 is SSHAT and CDR2 is FNYEAQ (reference sequence). This CDR3 spans 15 amino acids. In DNA form, the CDR3 reads TGTGCTAGCAGCCCCACGGCGGTGCTCACCGGGGAGCTGTTTTTT. This gives the protein CASSPTAVLTGELFF.

This rearrangement joins TRBV25-1 to TRBJ1-4; D call uncertain. The CDR3 is made up of 13 amino acids. Germline-derived CDR1 and CDR2 are MGHDK and SYGVNS. Trimming cost V 4 bases and J 13 bases, with 16 bases left between them. The CDR3 protein is CASSGDGIDTLFF. The CDR3 DNA sequence: TGTGCCAGCAGTGGAGACGGAATCGACACACTGTTTTTT.

Points on this clone: At the DNA level, this CDR3 is encoded by other sequences in the same sample as well. J is TRBJ1-3 and V is TRBV28; tentatively, D is TRBD1 (5 bases). From germline, CDR1 is MDHEN and CDR2 SYDVKM. There are 13 residues in the CDR3. V lost 6 bases, J lost 4 bases, and 10 bases lay in between. CDR3 protein: CASRRGPGNTIYF. For the CDR3, the DNA is TGTGCCAGCAGAAGGGGCCCCGGAAACACCATATATTTT.

The chain carries TRBV7-3 and TRBJ2-5; D may be TRBD1 or TRBD2 (5 bases each). V was shortened by 1 base and J by 5 bases, with 14 bases between the two germline ends. There are 15 residues in the CDR3. Germline-derived CDR1 and CDR2 are SGHTA and FQGTGA. The CDR3 sequence is CASSLIEGFGETQYF. CDR3 sequence (DNA): TGTGCCAGCAGCTTAATTGAGGGGTTCGGGGAGACCCAGTACTTC. Full variable domain (remainder filled in from reference TRBV7-3 and TRBJ2-5): GAGVSQTPSNKVTEKGKYVELRCDPISGHTALYWYRQSLGQGPEFLIYFQGTGAADDSGLPNDRFFAVRPEGSVSTLKIQRTERGDSAVYLCASSLIEGFGETQYFGPGTRLLVL.

This clone was seen only a few times. The rearrangement joins TRBV5-4 to TRBJ2-3, with D maybe TRBD1 (6 bases). This CDR3 spans 15 amino acids. Germline V gene lookup returns CDR1 SGHNT and CDR2 YYREEE (reference sequence). V was shortened by 6 bases and J by 0 bases, with 14 bases between the two germline ends. CDR3 nucleotides: TGTGCCAGCACCGTGAGGACAGCAAGCACAGATACGCAGTATTTT. Translated: CASTVRTASTDTQYF.

CDR3 bases: TGTGCCATCTCCTACGAGCAGTACTTC. Protein product: CAISYEQYF. This chain links TRBV10-3 with TRBJ2-7; D not certain. Trimming shortened V by 8 bases and J by 1 base, and 0 bases separated the two germline ends. The CDR3 extends over 9 amino acids. The germline CDR1 and CDR2 sequences are ENHRY and SYGVKD.

This clone was seen a few times. The chain carries TRBV9 and TRBJ2-5; D is uncertain. In germline, CDR1 is SGDLS, CDR2 YYNGEE. The germline V and J ends were trimmed by 5 bases and 0 bases, with 11 bases remaining between them. This CDR3 is 14 amino acids long. The CDR3 sequence: CASSPGLHQETQYF. The CDR3 DNA follows: TGTGCCAGCAGTCCGGGCCTACACCAAGAGACCCAGTACTTC.

V gene TRBV7-2 combines with J gene TRBJ2-7; D gene uncertain. The CDR3 loop spans 13 amino acids. Germline V gene lookup returns CDR1 SGHTA and CDR2 FQGNSA. V lost 3 bases to trimming and J lost 1 base, with 7 bases between them. The CDR3 sequence: CASSLWISYEQYF. The CDR3, as DNA: TGTGCCAGCAGCTTGTGGATATCCTACGAGCAGTACTTC. Full variable domain (remainder filled in from reference TRBV7-2 and TRBJ2-7): GAGVSQSPSNKVTEKGKDVELRCDPISGHTALYWYRQSLGQGLEFLIYFQGNSAPDKSGLPSDRFSAERTGGSVSTLTIQRTQQEDSAVYLCASSLWISYEQYFGPGTRLTVT.

The chain combines TRBV10-3 with TRBJ2-7; TRBD2 matches 9 bases. V lost 2 bases to trimming and J lost 2 bases; unmatched junction nucleotides: 4. The CDR3 has 15 residues. Germline CDR1 reads ENHRY; CDR2 reads SYGVKD. CDR3 region: CAISERLAGTYEQYF. Written as DNA, the CDR3 is TGTGCCATCAGTGAGAGGCTAGCGGGGACCTACGAGCAGTACTTC.

The chain combines TRBV18 with TRBJ1-2; maybe TRBD1 (5 bases). In germline, CDR1 is KGHSH, CDR2 LQKENI. V shed 3 bases and J shed 8 bases, with 13 bases lying between them. The length of the CDR3 is 13 residues. The DNA for the CDR3 is TGTGCCAGCTCACCCCAGGGTACAGGCGGCTACACCTTC. Its protein product is CASSPQGTGGYTF. Full variable domain (missing parts from reference TRBV18 and TRBJ1-2): NAGVMQNPRHLVRRRGQEARLRCSPMKGHSHVYWYRQLPEEGLKFMVYLQKENIIDESGMPKERFSAEFPKEGPSILRIQQVVRGDSAAYFCASSPQGTGGYTFGSGTRLTVV.

The chain joins TRBV2 to TRBJ2-7; D possibly corresponds to TRBD1 (6 bases). Germline V gives CDR1 SNHLY, CDR2 FYNNEI. V was clipped by 6 bases and J by 4 bases, with 10 bases between them. This CDR3 spans 12 amino acids. CDR3 sequence: CASRQGGYEQYF. CDR3 nucleotide sequence: TGTGCCAGCAGACAGGGTGGGTACGAGCAGTACTTC.

This rearrangement joins TRBV11-3 to TRBJ2-1; possibly TRBD1 or TRBD2 for D (5 bases each). Germline CDR1 SGHNT, CDR2 YENEEA. The CDR3 has 14 residues. The ends were cut back, 5 bases at V and 2 bases at J, with 10 bases in the middle. The CDR3 coding sequence is TGTGCCAGCAGCCTGGGACCAACCTACAATGAGCAGTTCTTC. Translating gives CASSLGPTYNEQFF.

This clone showed up just a few times. V and J are TRBV19 and TRBJ2-5, with 7 bases identical to TRBD2. The V gene end was trimmed by 6 bases and the J gene end by 5 bases; junction bases not matched to a gene: 3. Germline CDR1 is LNHDA and CDR2 is SQIVND (reference sequence). CDR3 length equals 12 residues. DNA of the CDR3: TGTGCCAGTAGGCAAGCGGGGGAGACCCAGTACTTC. Protein product: CASRQAGETQYF.

This clone was seen a few times. This sequence joins TRBV6-5 and TRBJ1-1; no clear D. With 7 bases removed from V and 0 bases from J, the gap between germline ends came to 9 bases. This CDR3 has 13 residues. CDR1 is MNHEY, CDR2 SVGAGI, per germline. The CDR3 sequence: CASIWALNTEAFF. CDR3 nucleotides: TGTGCCAGCATTTGGGCGTTGAACACTGAAGCTTTCTTT.

The CDR3 DNA sequence: TGTGCCAGCCGGGGGATGGGGGATGAGACCCAGTACTTC. Translated: CASRGMGDETQYF. The V call is TRBV6-5, the J call TRBJ2-5; D may be TRBD2 (6 bases). The CDR3 contains 13 residues. Germline CDR1 reads MNHEY; CDR2 reads SVGAGI. Trimming left V 8 bases short and J 5 bases short, with 15 bases between.

The chain uses TRBV27 and TRBJ1-1, with D perhaps matching TRBD1 (5 bases). V was cut by 8 bases and J by 2 bases, with 15 bases left in between. The CDR3 totals 14 residues. CDR1 and CDR2 from the germline V gene are MNHEY and SMNVEV (reference sequence). The CDR3 region is CASCRDGANTEAFF. DNA for the CDR3: TGTGCCAGCTGCCGGGACGGGGCTAACACTGAAGCTTTCTTT.